This T cell receptor beta chain was obtained from a study of PD-L1 blockade in urothelial cancer. Study overall: The number of prior chemotherapy regimens per patient was 0 to 3. Blood-derived samples held a median approximately 140,000 T cells.

Per the germline V gene, CDR1 is MDHEN and CDR2 is SYDVKM. V lost 5 bases and J lost 5; bases outside the gene matches: 8. This CDR3 is 16 amino acids long. Time point here: pretreatment peripheral blood. Patients were living with locally advanced or metastatic urothelial carcinoma. Each PCR contained spiked-in synthetic TCR analog templates. TCRdb's copy holds only in-frame clones and misses some; the assay was immunoSEQ multiplex PCR. The repertoire holds almost 90,000 clones, with 84% as singletons. The J gene is TRBJ2-3, the V gene TRBV28; 12 positions match TRBD2. The source of this sequence is a man aged 55 to 69 with urothelial cancer. The sample in question was PBMCs, obtained around atezolizumab (anti-PD-L1) treatment. This CDR3 is CASSPTSGRVVDTQYF. CDR3 sequence (DNA): TGTGCCAGCAGTCCGACTAGCGGGAGAGTAGTAGATACGCAGTATTTT.